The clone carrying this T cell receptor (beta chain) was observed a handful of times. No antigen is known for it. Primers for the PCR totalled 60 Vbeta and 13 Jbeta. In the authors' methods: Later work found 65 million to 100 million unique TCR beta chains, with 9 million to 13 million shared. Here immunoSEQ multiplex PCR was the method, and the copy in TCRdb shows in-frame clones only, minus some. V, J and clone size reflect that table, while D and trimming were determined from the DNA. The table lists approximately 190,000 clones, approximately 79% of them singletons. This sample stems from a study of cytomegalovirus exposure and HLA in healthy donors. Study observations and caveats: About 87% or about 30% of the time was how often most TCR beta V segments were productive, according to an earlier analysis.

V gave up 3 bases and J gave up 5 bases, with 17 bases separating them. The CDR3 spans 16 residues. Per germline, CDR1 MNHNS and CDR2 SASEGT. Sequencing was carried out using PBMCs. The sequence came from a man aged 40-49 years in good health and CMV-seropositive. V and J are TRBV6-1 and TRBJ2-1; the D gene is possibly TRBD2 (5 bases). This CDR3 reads CASSESRGIAHNEQFF. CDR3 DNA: TGTGCCAGCAGTGAGAGCAGAGGGATCGCCCACAATGAGCAGTTCTTC.